This is a list of T cell receptor beta chains from one sample in a study of blood T cell repertoires in COVID-19. Libraries were prepared by immunoSEQ multiplex PCR; TCRdb keeps only in-frame clonotypes and omits some of them. The data contain under 140,000 clones, 70% to 80% of them seen just once; the ten biggest clones take up 6% to 8%. Specimen: peripheral blood. The receptors originated from a woman in her sixties or seventies with acute or convalescent COVID-19. CDR3s include the opening cysteine and the closing phenylalanine or tryptophan. A D gene is named only where the DNA matches it firmly. The size entry is marked missing in some rows and otherwise reads once, few, many or a size class.

J gene | clone size | D gene | V gene | CDR3 DNA | CDR3 protein
TRBJ1-1 | - | - | TRBV5-8 | TGTGCCAGCAGCTTGGACGGGAGGGGGAACACTGAAGCTTTCTTT | CASSLDGRGNTEAFF
TRBJ1-2 | - | TRBD1 | TRBV6-1 | TGTGCCAGCAATGAGAGAGGATACCCCGGGACAGGCGGTGGCTACACCTTC | CASNERGYPGTGGGYTF
TRBJ1-4 | - | - | TRBV5-6 | TGTGCCAGCAGCTTTCAGGGTGGGGCGCGTGAAAAACTGTTTTTT | CASSFQGGAREKLFF
TRBJ2-5 | - | TRBD2 | TRBV5-1 | TGCGCCAGCAGCTTGGCCAGCGGGGGACGGGAGACCCAGTACTTC | CASSLASGGRETQYF
TRBJ1-2 | - | TRBD1 | TRBV3-1/TRBV3-2 | TGTGCCAGCAGCCCAGGACAGGGGCCCTATGGCTACACCTTC | CASSPGQGPYGYTF
TRBJ1-2 | - | - | TRBV2 | TGTGCCAGCAGTCACCCAGGGAGGGGCTACACCTTC | CASSHPGRGYTF
TRBJ1-6 | - | - | TRBV27 | TGTGCCAGCAGTTTGGTCAACAGGGTGAATAATTCACCCCTCCACTTT | CASSLVNRVNNSPLHF
TRBJ2-1 | - | TRBD1 | TRBV9 | TGTGCCAGCAGCTTCCGGGACAGGGTCCGGCACAGTGAGCAGTTCTTC | CASSFRDRVRHSEQFF
TRBJ1-1 | - | TRBD1 | TRBV6-6 | TGTGCCAGCACCTTCGGACAGGGTAGCACTGAAGCTTTCTTT | CASTFGQGSTEAFF
TRBJ2-7 | many | - | TRBV5-1 | TGCGCCAGCAGGAATGAAAGGGGCGCGTCCGAGCAGTACTTC | CASRNERGASEQYF
TRBJ1-1 | once | TRBD1 | TRBV19 | TGTGCCAGTAGTTTCCGGACAGGGTACACTGAAGCTTTCTTT | CASSFRTGYTEAFF
TRBJ1-6 | few | - | TRBV2 | TGTGCCAGCAGGGTTGAAGCAAAGGACAGCTCCTATAATTCACCCCTCCACTTT | CASRVEAKDSSYNSPLHF
TRBJ2-7 | - | - | TRBV6-2/TRBV6-3 | TGTGCCAGCAGTTTCCCGCCTCAGGGATACTCCTACGAGCAGTACTTC | CASSFPPQGYSYEQYF
TRBJ2-4 | - | - | TRBV5-8 | TGTGCCAGCAGCTGGGAGGACAATTCGAAAAACATTCAGTACTTC | CASSWEDNSKNIQYF
TRBJ1-2 | - | - | TRBV5-5 | TGTGCCAGCAGCTTCTCGGACAGACTCGGCTATGGCTACACCTTC | CASSFSDRLGYGYTF
TRBJ1-5 | - | - | TRBV7-2 | TGTGCCAGCAGCTTAGCGCGGGGGGGTCAGCCCCAGCATTTT | CASSLARGGQPQHF
TRBJ1-1 | - | TRBD1 | TRBV7-9 | TGTGCCAGCAGCTCGGAGACAGGGATAAGGACTGAAGCTTTCTTT | CASSSETGIRTEAFF
TRBJ1-1 | - | - | TRBV6-5 | TGTGCCAGCAGACACCCCGGGACTGAAGCTTTCTTT | CASRHPGTEAFF
TRBJ1-1 | - | TRBD1 | TRBV28 | TGTGCCAGCATTTACAGGGGGATGAACACTGAAGCTTTCTTT | CASIYRGMNTEAFF
TRBJ1-6 | - | - | TRBV2 | TGTGCCAGCAGTGAAAGCCGGCCAGGAATGATAAATTCACCCCTCCACTTT | CASSESRPGMINSPLHF
TRBJ1-3 | - | - | TRBV9 | TGTGCCAGCAGTTCAGGGTGGTCTGGAAACACCATATATTTT | CASSSGWSGNTIYF
TRBJ1-3 | many | - | TRBV5-1 | TGCGCCAGCAGCTTGGGACCCACGGACCGGGGCACCATATATTTT | CASSLGPTDRGTIYF
TRBJ1-2 | once | TRBD1 | TRBV5-1 | TGCGCCAGCAGACCGGACAGGGTACTACGTGGCTACACCTTC | CASRPDRVLRGYTF
TRBJ1-2 | few | - | TRBV5-4 | TGTGCCAGCAGCTTGTTCGGCAGGCCTCATGGCTACACCTTC | CASSLFGRPHGYTF
TRBJ2-1 | once | - | TRBV14 | TGTGCCAGCAGCCAGTCGCTGGGGGCGGGTGGTGAGCAGTTCTTC | CASSQSLGAGGEQFF
TRBJ1-5 | - | TRBD1 | TRBV19 | TGTGCCAGTAGTCCGATGACAGGGATCGAGCCCCAGCATTTT | CASSPMTGIEPQHF
TRBJ1-1 | - | - | TRBV4-1 | TGCGCCAGCAGCCAAGATTTTGGGGGCCGTTACATGAACACTGAAGCTTTCTTT | CASSQDFGGRYMNTEAFF
TRBJ2-1 | - | - | TRBV29-1 | TGCAGCGTTGTAGCCGGGAATGAGCAGTTCTTC | CSVVAGNEQFF
TRBJ2-2 | - | TRBD2 | TRBV4-3 | TGCGCCAGCAGCCAAGAGGCGGGGGGGCGCACCGGGGAGCTGTTTTTT | CASSQEAGGRTGELFF
TRBJ1-1 | - | - | TRBV6-6 | TGTGCCAGTATAAAGCCCGTAATTAACACTGAAGCTTTCTTT | CASIKPVINTEAFF
TRBJ1-4 | - | - | TRBV27 | TGTGCCAGCAGTTTAGGTGGGGCTGGTGAAAAACTGTTTTTT | CASSLGGAGEKLFF
TRBJ1-6 | - | - | TRBV3-1/TRBV3-2 | TGTGCCAGCAGCCAAGATCTATTGGGCTATTCACCCCTCCACTTT | CASSQDLLGYSPLHF
TRBJ1-4 | once | - | TRBV6-1 | TGTGCCAGCAGTGAACGGGCAGGGCCGAATGAAAAACTGTTTTTT | CASSERAGPNEKLFF
TRBJ1-1 | few | - | TRBV7-6 | TGTGCCAGCAGCTTAGACTCGAACACTGAAGCTTTCTTT | CASSLDSNTEAFF
TRBJ2-5 | - | TRBD2 | TRBV10-3 | TGTGCCATCAGTGAGTCCCCAGCGGGGGGAAGAGAGACCCAGTACTTC | CAISESPAGGRETQYF
TRBJ2-1 | - | TRBD1 | TRBV5-8 | TGTGCCAGCAGCTCACCAATTAGGACAGGGGCCAATGAGCAGTTCTTC | CASSSPIRTGANEQFF
TRBJ1-2 | - | TRBD1 | TRBV6-5 | TGTGCCAGCAGTTACGGGACAGGTGCTAACTATGGCTACACCTTC | CASSYGTGANYGYTF
TRBJ1-3 | once | - | TRBV28 | TGTGCCAGCAGTTCGGGGTCTGGAAACACCATATATTTT | CASSSGSGNTIYF
TRBJ2-7 | - | TRBD2 | TRBV15 | TGTGCCACCAGCAGAGAAATGGGGGGGAACTACGAGCAGTACTTC | CATSREMGGNYEQYF
TRBJ1-4 | - | - | TRBV25-1 | TGTGCCAGCAGTGAATCCTGGTTAGTTAATGAAAAACTGTTTTTT | CASSESWLVNEKLFF
TRBJ1-1 | - | - | TRBV6-6 | TGTGCCAGCAGACCAGGGAACACTGAAGCTTTCTTT | CASRPGNTEAFF
TRBJ2-7 | - | - | TRBV24-1 | TGTGCCACCAGTGGGGCACTTTCCTACGAGCAGTACTTC | CATSGALSYEQYF
TRBJ2-7 | - | TRBD1 | TRBV27 | TGTGCCAGCAGTTGGACCGGGACAGGGGACTACGAGCAGTACTTC | CASSWTGTGDYEQYF
TRBJ1-6 | - | - | TRBV30 | TGTGCCTGGACCGAGGGTGTTTCACCCCTCCACTTT | CAWTEGVSPLHF
TRBJ1-1 | - | - | TRBV5-1 | TGCGCCAGCAGCTCCACGACATTCGGTGAAGCTTTCTTT | CASSSTTFGEAFF
TRBJ1-1 | - | - | TRBV7-9 | TGTGCCAGCAGGGGTACAATTTTCAGGGACACTGAAGCTTTCTTT | CASRGTIFRDTEAFF
TRBJ1-5 | - | - | TRBV27 | TGTGCCAGCAGATCTCGAACAGGGAACTATCAGCCCCAGCATTTT | CASRSRTGNYQPQHF
TRBJ1-5 | - | TRBD1 | TRBV9 | TGTGCCAGCAGCGTCGGGACAGGGATCAATCAGCCCCAGCATTTT | CASSVGTGINQPQHF
TRBJ1-2 | few | - | TRBV19 | TGTGCCAGTAGTATAGGGGCCGGCTATGGCTACACCTTC | CASSIGAGYGYTF
TRBJ2-2 | - | TRBD1 | TRBV9 | TGTGCCAGCAGCACAGGACAGGGGACCGGGGAGCTGTTTTTT | CASSTGQGTGELFF
TRBJ2-7 | - | TRBD2 | TRBV7-3 | TGTGCCAGCAGCTTATCAAATAGCGGGAACTCCTACGAGCAGTACTTC | CASSLSNSGNSYEQYF
TRBJ1-1 | - | - | TRBV10-3 | TGTGCCATTCAATTACAGGGTAACACTGAAGCTTTCTTT | CAIQLQGNTEAFF
TRBJ1-1 | few | TRBD1 | TRBV18 | TGTGCCAGCTCACCGATGACAGGGCTGGGGACTGAAGCTTTCTTT | CASSPMTGLGTEAFF
TRBJ1-2 | - | TRBD1 | TRBV3-1/TRBV3-2 | TGTGCCAGCAGCGTCGGACAGGGGGGATATGGCTACACCTTC | CASSVGQGGYGYTF